This T cell receptor beta chain stems from a study of blood T cell repertoires in COVID-19. About the research overall: The study drew acute and convalescent COVID-19 samples from the United States, Italy and Spain. Sources were T cells, B-cell-depleted T cells, or PBMCs; the material itself was cDNA or gDNA.

This clone was detected a few times. As processed by the authors: Amplifying reference gene primers gave estimates of nucleated cell counts. Measured with immunoSEQ multiplex PCR; TCRdb has only the in-frame clones, and not every one. The V and J calls and clone size come from that table; D and trimming were worked out from the DNA. Found here are more than 55,000 clones, more than 60% of them singletons; the top ten hold 14%. Sequenced material: peripheral blood. The sequence was obtained from a woman in her 70s with acute or convalescent COVID-19.

CDR3: CAISELGPLQGRPSGNTIYF. The CDR3 bases are TGTGCCATCAGTGAGTTAGGCCCCCTACAGGGCCGCCCCTCTGGAAACACCATATATTTT. V and J are TRBV10-3 and TRBJ1-3, with a tentative D call TRBD1 (6 bases). V was clipped by 1 base and J by 0 bases, with 22 bases between them. The CDR3 sequence is 20 residues long. Germline CDR1 is ENHRY and CDR2 is SYGVKD.